The 30 T cell receptor beta chains presented below share a single source sample, sequenced in a study of T-cell memory formation after mild COVID-19. TCRdb ran MiXCR on the 5' RACE reads and lists one entry per CDR3 protein. Of roughly 370,000 distinct CDR3 sequences listed, about 17% were seen once; the top ten hold 20% to 25%. Sequencing was done on a sample of PBMCs or a T cell subset sorted from them (not recorded which). The receptors come from a man between 18 and 29 years old who had mild COVID-19 (a few samples of this study predate the infection). Cell type and time point are not known.

V is TRBV12-3 or TRBV12-4 and J is TRBJ1-5; possible D gene TRBD1, 5 bases. This CDR3 region has 15 residues. Trimming removed 1 base at V and 2 bases at J, with 9 bases between. CDR3 residues: CASSLEGAGNQPQHF. The CDR3 DNA sequence: TGTGCCAGCAGTTTAGAAGGGGCCGGCAATCAGCCCCAGCATTTT.

The chain's CDR3 is CASSQDGGDLYGYTF. DNA for the CDR3: TGCGCCAGCAGCCAAGATGGGGGGGACCTTTATGGCTACACCTTC. V usage is TRBV4-1 and J usage is TRBJ1-2, with a possible D match to TRBD1 (5 bases). The length of the CDR3 is 15 residues. CDR1 is MGHRA and CDR2 is YSYEKL in the germline V gene. V dropped 0 bases and J dropped 5 bases, with 13 bases sitting between them.

The rearrangement joins TRBV2 to TRBJ1-5; D unclear. Germline V gives CDR1 SNHLY, CDR2 FYNNEI. The CDR3 totals 12 residues. Trimming stripped 7 bases from V and 9 bases from J, with 13 bases between. This chain's CDR3 is CASKWDGGPQHF. CDR3 coding DNA: TGTGCCAGCAAATGGGATGGAGGGCCCCAGCATTTT.

This clonotype was counted between two and nine times. The chain combines TRBV24-1 with TRBJ2-3, with 7 bases identical to TRBD2. The CDR3 loop spans 14 amino acids. After removal of 4 bases from V and 2 bases from J, the junction contained 2 bases not matched to a gene. Germline loops: CDR1 KGHDR, CDR2 SFDVKD. CDR3 region: CATSESGATDTQYF. In nucleotides, the CDR3 is TGTGCCACCAGTGAGAGCGGGGCCACAGATACGCAGTATTTT.

This clonotype came up a few times. V gene TRBV29-1 combines with J gene TRBJ2-5, with no clear D. Germline CDR1 and CDR2: SQVTM and ANQGSEA. The V gene lost 1 base and the J gene lost 2 bases, with 8 bases spanning the gap. There are 13 residues in the CDR3. As DNA, the CDR3 is TGCAGCGTTGAAGTAGCCAGGCAAGAGACCCAGTACTTC. Protein sequence: CSVEVARQETQYF.

The chain links TRBV7-2 to TRBJ1-5; D possibly corresponds to TRBD1 (6 bases). Deletions cut 3 bases from V and 7 bases from J, with 13 bases between. Germline V lookup: CDR1 SGHTA, CDR2 FQGNSA. The CDR3 loop spans 14 amino acids. CDR3 residues: CASSLTSGEQPQHF. The DNA for the CDR3 is TGTGCCAGCAGCTTGACATCAGGGGAACAGCCCCAGCATTTT.

This clonotype was found many times. The chain is built from TRBV6-5 and TRBJ1-1; 7 bases are a match to TRBD1. The V gene's germline CDR1 is MNHEY and CDR2 SVGAGI. Trimming at V came to 7 bases and at J to 0 bases, leaving 5 bases not matched to a gene. This CDR3 region has 14 residues. The chain's CDR3 is CASNRQGVNTEAFF. DNA of the CDR3: TGTGCCAGCAATCGACAGGGAGTGAACACTGAAGCTTTCTTT.

In its sample, this clonotype was seen a few times. This chain joins TRBV5-1 and TRBJ2-3, with D perhaps matching TRBD2 (6 bases). This CDR3 region has 15 residues. The germline gives CDR1 SGHRS, CDR2 YFSETQ. Trimming shortened V by 2 bases and J by 0 bases, and 10 bases separated the two germline ends. The chain's CDR3 is CASSFGRGSTDTQYF. CDR3 sequence (DNA): TGCGCCAGCAGCTTTGGGCGGGGTAGCACAGATACGCAGTATTTT. The full variable domain, rest sourced from reference TRBV5-1 and TRBJ2-3, is KAGVTQTPRYLIKTRGQQVTLSCSPISGHRSVSWYQQTPGQGLQFLFEYFSETQRNKGNFPGRFSGRQFSNSRSEMNVSTLELGDSALYLCASSFGRGSTDTQYFGPGTRLTVL.

This clonotype was detected a few times. V and J are TRBV18 and TRBJ1-1; D perhaps matches TRBD1 (5 bases). The CDR3 contains 14 residues. Trimming took off 4 bases at V and 5 bases at J, with 14 bases between the two ends. Germline CDR1 is KGHSH and CDR2 is LQKENI. The CDR3 DNA follows: TGTGCCAGCTCACAACAGGCTCGGAATACTGAAGCTTTCTTT. Its translation is CASSQQARNTEAFF.

The chain joins TRBV7-2 to TRBJ1-1; D is ambiguous. This CDR3 region has 16 residues. Germline values: CDR1 SGHTA, CDR2 FQGNSA. Trimming removed 5 bases at V and 0 bases at J, with 16 bases between. The CDR3 nucleotides read TGTGCCAGCAGCGGGGTGGTTTCTTACATGAACACTGAAGCTTTCTTT. Its protein is CASSGVVSYMNTEAFF.

The table lists this clonotype with many counts. The chain recombines TRBV12-3 or TRBV12-4 with TRBJ2-2; D might be TRBD2 (6 bases). Trimming cost V 5 bases and J 6 bases, with 13 bases left between them. This CDR3 has 14 amino acids. DNA for the CDR3: TGTGCCAGCAGTCCCAGCGGCGGGGCCGGGGAGCTGTTTTTT. This translates into CASSPSGGAGELFF.

The chain is built from TRBV5-1 and TRBJ2-2, with D perhaps assigned TRBD1 or TRBD2 (5 bases each). The germline CDR1 and CDR2 sequences are SGHRS and YFSETQ. This CDR3 has 15 amino acids. The V end was cut by 2 bases, the J end by 6 bases, with 14 bases between. CDR3 nucleotides: TGCGCCAGCAGCTTTAGGGACCCGCGTTCCGGGGAGCTGTTTTTT. It codes for CASSFRDPRSGELFF.

The chain has TRBV7-9 and TRBJ1-5, with unresolved D. The CDR3 is made up of 12 amino acids. The germline gives CDR1 SEHNR, CDR2 FQNEAQ (reference sequence). Trimming cost V 1 base and J 9 bases, with 7 bases left between them. The CDR3 spells CASSLERGPQHF. The CDR3 bases are TGTGCCAGCAGCTTAGAACGGGGGCCCCAGCATTTT. The full variable domain, its missing parts supplied by reference TRBV7-9 and TRBJ1-5, is DTGVSQNPRHKITKRGQNVTFRCDPISEHNRLYWYRQTLGQGPEFLTYFQNEAQLEKSRLLSDRFSAERPKGSFSTLEIQRTEQGDSAMYLCASSLERGPQHFGDGTRLSIL.

The chain joins TRBV10-1 to TRBJ2-2; the D is unclear. Germline V gene data show CDR1 as WNHNN and CDR2 as SYGVQD (reference sequence). Between the trimmed V and J ends, which lost 3 bases and 5 bases, there was a span of 4 bases. The CDR3 has 12 amino acids. The chain's CDR3 is CASSEDTGELFF. The CDR3 bases are TGCGCCAGCAGTGAAGATACCGGGGAGCTGTTTTTT.

The chain is built from TRBV11-2 and TRBJ2-1; 11 bases match TRBD2. Germline lookup yields CDR1 SGHAT and CDR2 FQNNGV. With 5 bases clipped from V and 9 bases from J, the junction kept 12 bases outside the gene matches. The CDR3 consists of 16 residues. The chain's CDR3 is CASSPWGLADGSEQFF. The CDR3 DNA reads as TGTGCCAGCAGCCCCTGGGGACTAGCGGATGGATCTGAGCAGTTCTTC.

This clonotype came up many times. V is TRBV7-9 and J is TRBJ2-2; TRBD2 might be the D (5 bases). The length of the CDR3 is 13 residues. Germline V gives CDR1 SEHNR, CDR2 FQNEAQ (reference sequence). In DNA, the CDR3 is TGTACCTGCGGGTCTCTCAGAACCGGGGAGCTGTTTTTT. Its protein is CTCGSLRTGELFF.

The J gene is TRBJ2-1, the V gene TRBV11-1; D not resolved. The CDR3 sequence is 14 residues long. CDR1 is SGHAT, CDR2 FQDESV, per germline (reference sequence). Trimming removed 1 base from V and 7 bases from J, with 11 bases in between. The CDR3 DNA follows: TGTGCCAGCAGCTTAGACCCCAGTGGGAATGAGCAGTTCTTC. Protein sequence: CASSLDPSGNEQFF.

The chain has TRBV7-2 and TRBJ2-2, with D hard to call. The germline CDR1 and CDR2 sequences are SGHTA and FQGNSA. Trimming removed 5 bases from V and 6 bases from J, with 25 bases in between. The CDR3 is made up of 18 amino acids. CDR3 sequence reads: CASSLSDEGRWIAGELFF. The CDR3 DNA reads as TGTGCCAGCAGCCTGAGCGACGAAGGAAGGTGGATAGCCGGGGAGCTGTTTTTT.

This clonotype occurred a few times. The chain recombines TRBV15 with TRBJ2-3, with 8 nucleotides matching TRBD1. The V and J ends lost 0 bases and 3 bases, in that order; junction bases with no gene match: 17. Germline assignment: CDR1 LNHNV and CDR2 YYDKDF (reference sequence). This CDR3 has 20 amino acids. The CDR3 DNA is TGTGCCACCAGCAGAGATCTGGACAGGGTGATATATGTGCTAACAGATACGCAGTATTTT. Translating gives CATSRDLDRVIYVLTDTQYF.

The gene calls are TRBV4-3 and TRBJ1-6, with 9 bases identical to TRBD1. This CDR3 has 15 amino acids. Per germline, CDR1 LGHNA and CDR2 YSLEER. With V trimmed by 4 bases and J by 10 bases, 8 bases remained unmatched. CDR3 nucleotide sequence: TGCGCCAGCAGCCCGGGGACAGGGAAAAGCTCACCCCTCCACTTT. Its protein product is CASSPGTGKSSPLHF.

This clonotype was seen a few times. The J gene is TRBJ2-7, the V gene TRBV9; D perhaps matches TRBD2 (6 bases). Trimming removed 0 bases at V and 3 bases at J, with 16 bases between. The CDR3 runs to 16 residues. Germline CDR1 is SGDLS and CDR2 is YYNGEE. In DNA form, the CDR3 reads TGTGCCAGCAGCGTAGATGTAGCGGCCGGAAGCTACGAGCAGTACTTC. Translating it yields CASSVDVAAGSYEQYF.

This clonotype was counted a few times. This rearrangement joins TRBV19 to TRBJ2-2; a possible D gene is TRBD1 (6 bases). Trimming took 5 bases from V and 2 from J, leaving 15 bases between them. Germline CDR1 LNHDA, CDR2 SQIVND (reference sequence). The CDR3 runs to 16 residues. The CDR3 DNA reads as TGTGCCAGTAGTTATCCGGGACAAGGAAACACCGGGGAGCTGTTTTTT. Translated, it gives CASSYPGQGNTGELFF.

J is TRBJ1-2 and V is TRBV20-1; D not resolved. The V end was cut by 6 bases, the J end by 4 bases, with 15 bases between. Germline V gene data show CDR1 as DFQATT and CDR2 as SNEGSKA (reference sequence). This CDR3 spans 13 amino acids. CDR3 sequence: CSARREGLYGYTF. In DNA form, the CDR3 reads TGCAGTGCACGTCGAGAAGGCCTCTATGGCTACACCTTC.

This clonotype has only a few counts. The CDR3 spells CASSLPDENSPLHF. The CDR3, as DNA: TGCGCCAGCAGCTTGCCGGACGAAAATTCACCCCTCCACTTT. V and J are TRBV5-1 and TRBJ1-6, with D unclear. The CDR3 runs 14 residues. Trimming cost V 1 base and J 7 bases, with 9 bases left between them. Per the germline V gene, CDR1 is SGHRS and CDR2 is YFSETQ. The whole variable domain, remainder taken from reference TRBV5-1 and TRBJ1-6, is KAGVTQTPRYLIKTRGQQVTLSCSPISGHRSVSWYQQTPGQGLQFLFEYFSETQRNKGNFPGRFSGRQFSNSRSEMNVSTLELGDSALYLCASSLPDENSPLHFGNGTRLTVT.

The chain recombines TRBV4-1 with TRBJ1-1; D perhaps matches TRBD1 (5 bases). Germline V gene data show CDR1 as MGHRA and CDR2 as YSYEKL. V was cut by 1 base and J by 1 base, with 10 bases left in between. This CDR3 has 15 residues. The CDR3 region has the DNA TGCGCCAGCAGCCAAGGGACGACAGCGAACACTGAAGCTTTCTTT. Translating gives CASSQGTTANTEAFF.

The V and J genes are TRBV5-1 and TRBJ1-2; possible D gene TRBD1, 5 bases. V was cut by 2 bases and J by 3 bases, with 8 bases left in between. The CDR3 spans 13 residues. Germline V gene lookup returns CDR1 SGHRS and CDR2 YFSETQ. Written as DNA, the CDR3 is TGCGCCAGCAGCTTTTCGGGGGACTATGGCTACACCTTC. This encodes CASSFSGDYGYTF. Full variable domain (missing parts from reference TRBV5-1 and TRBJ1-2): KAGVTQTPRYLIKTRGQQVTLSCSPISGHRSVSWYQQTPGQGLQFLFEYFSETQRNKGNFPGRFSGRQFSNSRSEMNVSTLELGDSALYLCASSFSGDYGYTFGSGTRLTVV.

The gene calls are TRBV6-6 and TRBJ1-2; D unclear. Trimming removed 8 bases at V and 8 bases at J, with 12 bases between. The V gene's germline CDR1 is MNHNY and CDR2 SVGAGI (reference sequence). The CDR3 is 11 amino acids. The chain's CDR3 is CASREVNGYTF. CDR3 nucleotide sequence: TGTGCCAGCCGTGAGGTGAACGGCTACACCTTC.

This clonotype was observed many times. The chain links TRBV7-3 to TRBJ2-5; D remains ambiguous. Germline CDR1 is SGHTA and CDR2 is FQGTGA. V lost 5 bases and J lost 5, with 12 bases in between. CDR3 length equals 13 residues. This CDR3 reads CASSAAPKETQYF. The CDR3, as DNA: TGTGCCAGCAGCGCCGCCCCCAAGGAGACCCAGTACTTC.

This clonotype was counted between two and nine times. This chain uses TRBV6-2 or TRBV6-3 with TRBJ2-7, with TRBD2 matching 7 bases. The germline gives CDR1 MNHEY, CDR2 SVGEGT. Trimming cost V 2 bases and J 2 bases; bases outside gene matches: 3. This CDR3 region has 14 residues. The CDR3 protein is CASSYETSTYEQYF. CDR3 nucleotide sequence: TGTGCCAGCAGTTACGAGACTAGCACCTACGAGCAGTACTTC.

This sequence joins TRBV20-1 and TRBJ1-3, with no clear D. CDR1 DFQATT and CDR2 SNEGSKA come from the germline V gene (reference sequence). The germline V and J ends were trimmed by 0 bases and 3 bases, with 0 bases remaining between them. The CDR3 covers 11 residues. For the CDR3, the DNA is TGCAGTGCTAGAGATGGAAACACCATATATTTT. This sequence encodes CSARDGNTIYF.